This TCR beta chain was recovered during a study of T cells after somatic rescue of genetic block. TCRdb's copy holds only in-frame clones and misses some; the assay was immunoSEQ multiplex PCR. The table records more than 12,000 clones, approximately 71% of them present only once. The CDR3 spans 14 residues. Germline V gene lookup returns CDR1 SGHRS and CDR2 YFSETQ. The source material was peripheral blood mononuclear cells (PBMCs). This rearrangement joins TRBV5-1 to TRBJ2-5; a possible D gene is TRBD1 (6 bases). The DNA end lines up better with TRBJ2-7; the J call may be wrong. The receptor's source is a man aged 18 to 30. This CDR3 reads CASSLGQGLYEQYF. Here the CDR3 DNA reads TGCGCCAGCAGCTTGGGCCAGGGGTTGTACGAGCAGTACTTC.